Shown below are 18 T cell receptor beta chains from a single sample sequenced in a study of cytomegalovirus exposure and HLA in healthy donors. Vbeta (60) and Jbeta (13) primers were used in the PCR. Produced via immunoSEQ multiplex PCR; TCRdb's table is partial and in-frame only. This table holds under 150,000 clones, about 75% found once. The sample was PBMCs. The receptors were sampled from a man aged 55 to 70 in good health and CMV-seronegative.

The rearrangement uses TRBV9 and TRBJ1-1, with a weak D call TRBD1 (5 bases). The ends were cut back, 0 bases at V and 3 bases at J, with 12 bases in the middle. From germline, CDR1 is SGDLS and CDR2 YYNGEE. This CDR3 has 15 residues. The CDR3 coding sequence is TGTGCCAGCAGCGTAGACCAGGGAAGTCACACTGAAGCTTTCTTT. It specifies CASSVDQGSHTEAFF.

The CDR3 protein is CASSLGPSYGYTF. The CDR3 DNA follows: TGTGCCAGCAGCTTAGGTCCGAGCTATGGCTACACCTTC. V is TRBV11-2 and J is TRBJ1-2; D not certain. Between the trimmed V and J ends, which lost 1 base and 4 bases, there was a span of 7 bases. From germline, CDR1 is SGHAT and CDR2 FQNNGV. This CDR3 is built from 13 residues.

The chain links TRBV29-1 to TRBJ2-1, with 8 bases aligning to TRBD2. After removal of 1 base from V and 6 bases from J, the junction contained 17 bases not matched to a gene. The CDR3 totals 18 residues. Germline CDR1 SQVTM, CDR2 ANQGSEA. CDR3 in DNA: TGCAGCGTTGAAGGCCGCGGGCGTAGCTTAGCGGGGCCCAATGAGCAGTTCTTC. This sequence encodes CSVEGRGRSLAGPNEQFF.

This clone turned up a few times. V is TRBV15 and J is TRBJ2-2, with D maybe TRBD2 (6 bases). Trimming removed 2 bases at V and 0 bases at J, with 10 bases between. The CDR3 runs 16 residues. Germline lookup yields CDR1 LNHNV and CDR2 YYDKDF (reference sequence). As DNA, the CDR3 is TGTGCCACCAGCAGAACCAGCGGGCCGAACACCGGGGAGCTGTTTTTT. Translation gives CATSRTSGPNTGELFF.

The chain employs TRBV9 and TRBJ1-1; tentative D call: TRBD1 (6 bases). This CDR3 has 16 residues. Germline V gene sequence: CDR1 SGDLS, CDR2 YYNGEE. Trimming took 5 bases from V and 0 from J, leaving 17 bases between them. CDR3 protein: CASSGGAGHMNTEAFF. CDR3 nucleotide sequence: TGTGCCAGCAGTGGGGGGGCAGGGCACATGAACACTGAAGCTTTCTTT.

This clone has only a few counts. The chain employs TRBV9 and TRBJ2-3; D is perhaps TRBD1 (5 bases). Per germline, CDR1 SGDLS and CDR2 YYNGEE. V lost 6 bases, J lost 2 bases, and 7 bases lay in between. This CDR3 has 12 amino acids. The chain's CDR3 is CASTGATDTQYF. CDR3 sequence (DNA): TGTGCCAGCACTGGGGCCACAGATACGCAGTATTTT.

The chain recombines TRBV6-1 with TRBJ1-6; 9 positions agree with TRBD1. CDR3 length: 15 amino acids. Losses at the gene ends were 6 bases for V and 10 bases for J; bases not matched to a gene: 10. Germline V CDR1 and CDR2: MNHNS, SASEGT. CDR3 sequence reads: CASSVQTGGSSPLHF. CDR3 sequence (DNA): TGTGCCAGCAGCGTCCAGACAGGGGGATCATCACCCCTCCACTTT.

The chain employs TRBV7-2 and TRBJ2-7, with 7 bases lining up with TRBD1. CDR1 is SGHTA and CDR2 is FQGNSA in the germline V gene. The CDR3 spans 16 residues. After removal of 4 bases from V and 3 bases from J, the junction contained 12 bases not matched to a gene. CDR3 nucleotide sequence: TGTGCCAGCAGCTCCAGGACAGGCCTAAGAGTCTACGAGCAGTACTTC. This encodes CASSSRTGLRVYEQYF.

CDR3 residues: CASRTPQGGAETQYF. The CDR3 region has the DNA TGTGCCAGCAGGACACCCCAGGGGGGTGCGGAGACCCAGTACTTC. The chain has TRBV28 and TRBJ2-5; maybe TRBD1 (7 bases). The ends were cut back, 6 bases at V and 5 bases at J, with 19 bases in the middle. Germline-derived CDR1 and CDR2 are MDHEN and SYDVKM. The CDR3 covers 15 residues. Based on the CDR3 plus reference TRBV28 and TRBJ2-5, the full variable domain is DVKVTQSSRYLVKRTGEKVFLECVQDMDHENMFWYRQDPGLGLRLIYFSYDVKMKEKGDIPEGYSVSREKKERFSLILESASTNQTSMYLCASRTPQGGAETQYFGPGTRLLVL.

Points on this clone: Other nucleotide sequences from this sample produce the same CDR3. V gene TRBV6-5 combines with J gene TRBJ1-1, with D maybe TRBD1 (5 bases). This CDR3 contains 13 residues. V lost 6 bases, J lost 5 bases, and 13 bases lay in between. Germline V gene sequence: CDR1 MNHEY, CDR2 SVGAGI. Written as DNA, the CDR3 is TGTGCCAGCAGCCTAGGTCGGGGGACTGAAGCTTTCTTT. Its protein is CASSLGRGTEAFF.

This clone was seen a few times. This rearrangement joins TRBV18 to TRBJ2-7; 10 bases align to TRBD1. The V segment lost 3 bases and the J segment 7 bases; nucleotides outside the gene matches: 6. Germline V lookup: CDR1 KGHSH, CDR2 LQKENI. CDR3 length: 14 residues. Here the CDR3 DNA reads TGTGCCAGCTCACCCCTGACAGGGGGCTGGGAGCAGTACTTC. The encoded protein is CASSPLTGGWEQYF.

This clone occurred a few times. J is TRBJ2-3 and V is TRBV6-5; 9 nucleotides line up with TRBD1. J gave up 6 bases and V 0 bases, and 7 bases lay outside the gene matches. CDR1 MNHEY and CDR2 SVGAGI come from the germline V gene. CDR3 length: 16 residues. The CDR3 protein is CASSYSGTGLGDTQYF. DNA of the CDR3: TGTGCCAGCAGTTACTCCGGGACAGGGTTAGGGGATACGCAGTATTTT.

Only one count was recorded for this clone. The CDR3 DNA follows: TGTGCCAGCAGTTTAACAGGGCACAACTCTGGAAACACCATATATTTT. As protein: CASSLTGHNSGNTIYF. This rearrangement joins TRBV28 to TRBJ1-3; D perhaps matches TRBD1 (6 bases). The V gene lost 2 bases and the J gene lost 0 bases, with 11 bases spanning the gap. CDR3 length equals 16 residues. Germline V gives CDR1 MDHEN, CDR2 SYDVKM.

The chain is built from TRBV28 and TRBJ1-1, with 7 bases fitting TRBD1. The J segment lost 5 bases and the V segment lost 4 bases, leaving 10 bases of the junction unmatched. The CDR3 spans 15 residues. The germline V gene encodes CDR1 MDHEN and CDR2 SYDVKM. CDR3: CASSSPTGYRTEAFF. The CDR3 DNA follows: TGTGCCAGCAGTTCCCCGACAGGGTATAGAACTGAAGCTTTCTTT.

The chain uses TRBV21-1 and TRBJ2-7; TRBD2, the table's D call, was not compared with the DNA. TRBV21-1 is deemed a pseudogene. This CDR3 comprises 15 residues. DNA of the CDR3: TGTGCCAGCAGCAATCCCGACTCATTCTCCTACGAGCAGTACTTC. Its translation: CASSNPDSFSYEQYF.

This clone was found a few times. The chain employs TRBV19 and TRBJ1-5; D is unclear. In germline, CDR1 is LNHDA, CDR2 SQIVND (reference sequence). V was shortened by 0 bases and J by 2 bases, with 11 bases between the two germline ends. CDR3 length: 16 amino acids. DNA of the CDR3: TGTGCCAGTAGTATAGATTCCGGGTGGGGCAATCAGCCCCAGCATTTT. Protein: CASSIDSGWGNQPQHF.

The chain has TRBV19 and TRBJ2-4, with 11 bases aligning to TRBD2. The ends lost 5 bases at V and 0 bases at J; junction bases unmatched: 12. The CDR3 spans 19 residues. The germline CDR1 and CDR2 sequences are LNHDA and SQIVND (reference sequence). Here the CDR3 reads CASSRGLAASLLAKNIQYF. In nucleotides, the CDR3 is TGTGCCAGTAGTCGGGGACTAGCGGCCTCTCTTTTAGCCAAAAACATTCAGTACTTC.

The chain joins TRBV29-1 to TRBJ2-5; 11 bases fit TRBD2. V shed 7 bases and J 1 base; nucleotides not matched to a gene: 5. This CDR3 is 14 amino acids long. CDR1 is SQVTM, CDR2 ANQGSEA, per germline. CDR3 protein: CSGRLAGSQETQYF. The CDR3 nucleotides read TGCAGCGGCCGACTAGCGGGGTCCCAAGAGACCCAGTACTTC. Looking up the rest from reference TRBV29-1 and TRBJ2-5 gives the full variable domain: SAVISQKPSRDICQRGTSLTIQCQVDSQVTMMFWYRQQPGQSLTLIATANQGSEATYESGFVIDKFPISRPNLTFSTLTVSNMSPEDSSIYLCSGRLAGSQETQYFGPGTRLLVL.